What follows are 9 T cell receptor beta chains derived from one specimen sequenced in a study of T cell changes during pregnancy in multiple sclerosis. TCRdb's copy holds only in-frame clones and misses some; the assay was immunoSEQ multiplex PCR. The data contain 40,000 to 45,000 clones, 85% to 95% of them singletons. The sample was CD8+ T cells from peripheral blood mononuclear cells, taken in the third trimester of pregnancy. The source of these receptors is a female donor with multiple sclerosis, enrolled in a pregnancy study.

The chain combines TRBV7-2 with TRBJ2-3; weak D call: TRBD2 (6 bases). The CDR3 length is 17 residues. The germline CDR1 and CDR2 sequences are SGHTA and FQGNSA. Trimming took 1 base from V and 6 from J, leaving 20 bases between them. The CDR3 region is CASSLGSLRGLRDTQYF. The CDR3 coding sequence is TGTGCCAGCAGCTTAGGGTCTCTACGGGGACTGAGGGATACGCAGTATTTT.

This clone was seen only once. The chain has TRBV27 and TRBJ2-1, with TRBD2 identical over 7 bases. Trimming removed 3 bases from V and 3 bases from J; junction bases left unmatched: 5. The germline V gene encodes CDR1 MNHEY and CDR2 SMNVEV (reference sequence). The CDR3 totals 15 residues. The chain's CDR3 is CASSLFLADYNEQFF. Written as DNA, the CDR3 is TGTGCCAGCAGTTTGTTTCTAGCGGACTACAATGAGCAGTTCTTC.

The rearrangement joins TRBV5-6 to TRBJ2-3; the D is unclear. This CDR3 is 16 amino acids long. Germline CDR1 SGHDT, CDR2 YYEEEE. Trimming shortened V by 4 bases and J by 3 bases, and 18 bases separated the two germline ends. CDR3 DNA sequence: TGTGCCAGCAGCCCCCAGTGGCCTCAGGCAACAGATACGCAGTATTTT. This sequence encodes CASSPQWPQATDTQYF.

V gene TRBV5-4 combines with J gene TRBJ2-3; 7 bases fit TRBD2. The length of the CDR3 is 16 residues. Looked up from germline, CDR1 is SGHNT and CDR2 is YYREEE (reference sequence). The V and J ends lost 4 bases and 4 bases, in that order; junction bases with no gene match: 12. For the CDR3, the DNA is TGTGCCAGCAGCCCCTCTTGGGGAGGGAGCGCAGATACGCAGTATTTT. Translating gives CASSPSWGGSADTQYF.

The CDR3 loop is CASSFEGQGNEQFF. In DNA, the CDR3 is TGTGCCAGCAGTTTCGAAGGTCAGGGAAATGAGCAGTTCTTC. This sequence joins TRBV27 and TRBJ2-1, with D possibly TRBD1 on 5 matching bases. From germline, CDR1 is MNHEY and CDR2 SMNVEV (reference sequence). V shed 3 bases and J shed 7 bases, with 13 bases lying between them. This CDR3 is 14 amino acids long.

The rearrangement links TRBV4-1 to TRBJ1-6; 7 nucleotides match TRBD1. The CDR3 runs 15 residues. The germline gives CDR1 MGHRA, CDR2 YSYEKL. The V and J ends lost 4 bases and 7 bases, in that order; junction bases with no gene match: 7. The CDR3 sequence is CASSPSGQSNSPLHF. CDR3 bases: TGCGCCAGCAGCCCATCGGGACAGTCGAATTCACCCCTCCACTTT.

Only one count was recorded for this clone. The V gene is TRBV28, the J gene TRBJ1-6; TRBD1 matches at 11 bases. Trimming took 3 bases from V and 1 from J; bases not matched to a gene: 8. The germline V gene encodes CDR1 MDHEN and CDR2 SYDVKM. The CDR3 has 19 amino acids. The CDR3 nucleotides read TGTGCCAGCAGTTTCTACCCGGGACAGGGGGGGTCCTATAATTCACCCCTCCACTTT. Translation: CASSFYPGQGGSYNSPLHF.

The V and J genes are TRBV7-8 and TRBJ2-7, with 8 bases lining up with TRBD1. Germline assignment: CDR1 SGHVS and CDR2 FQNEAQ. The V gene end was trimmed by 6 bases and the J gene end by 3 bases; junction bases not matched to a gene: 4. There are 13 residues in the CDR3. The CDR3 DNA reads TGTGCCAGCAGTTTCGACAGGGGCTACGAGCAGTACTTC. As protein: CASSFDRGYEQYF.

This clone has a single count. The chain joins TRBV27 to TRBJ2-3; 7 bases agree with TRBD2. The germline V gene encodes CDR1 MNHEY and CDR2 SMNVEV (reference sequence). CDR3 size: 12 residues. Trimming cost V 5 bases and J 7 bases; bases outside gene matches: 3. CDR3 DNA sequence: TGTGCCAGCAGTGGGGAGGGAAATACGCAGTATTTT. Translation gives CASSGEGNTQYF.